A single sample gave rise to the 6 T cell receptor beta chains below, sequenced in a study of T cells in localized non-small cell lung cancer. The repertoire was sequenced with immunoSEQ multiplex PCR; TCRdb's copy has only in-frame clones and lacks some. The sample carries about 3,300 clones, 25% to 35% recorded once. This material consisted of lung tumor tissue, taken before any cancer treatment. The receptors were sampled from a male donor aged 60 or over with stage I lung adenocarcinoma.

This clone turned up a few times. The chain carries TRBV6-8 and TRBJ1-4, with 7 bases identical to TRBD1. Germline V gives CDR1 MNHGY, CDR2 SAAAGT. This CDR3 is built from 15 residues. The ends lost 4 bases at V and 5 bases at J; junction bases unmatched: 7. CDR3 coding DNA: TGTGCCAGCAGTTCCGACAGGGTGCGAAATGAAAAACTGTTTTTT. It encodes CASSSDRVRNEKLFF.

This chain uses TRBV11-3 with TRBJ1-1, with TRBD1 identical over 7 bases. Germline V lookup: CDR1 SGHNT, CDR2 YENEEA. The CDR3 contains 15 residues. After removal of 2 bases from V and 4 bases from J, the junction contained 7 bases not matched to a gene. This chain's CDR3 is CASSLTTGSVTEAFF. CDR3 DNA: TGTGCCAGCAGCTTAACGACAGGGTCAGTCACTGAAGCTTTCTTT.

This clone was counted ten times or more. Written as DNA, the CDR3 is TGTGCCAGCGAAGAGGACACAGATACGCAGTATTTT. This translates into CASEEDTDTQYF. This chain links TRBV12-5 with TRBJ2-3, with D unresolved. The length of the CDR3 is 12 residues. Germline assignment: CDR1 LGHNT and CDR2 FRNRAP. Drawing the rest from reference TRBV12-5 and TRBJ2-3, the complete variable domain is DARVTQTPRHKVTEMGQEVTMRCQPILGHNTVFWYRQTMMQGLELLAYFRNRAPLDDSGMPKDRFSAEMPDATLATLKIQPSEPRDSAVYFCASEEDTDTQYFGPGTRLTVL.

Judged by abundance, this clone is medium-sized (0.01 to 0.1%). The chain recombines TRBV11-3 with TRBJ1-5; D is uncertain. Per germline, CDR1 SGHNT and CDR2 YENEEA. Trimming cost V 3 bases and J 4 bases, with 13 bases left between them. CDR3 size: 15 residues. The CDR3 spells CASSLQAGSNQPQHF. CDR3 coding DNA: TGTGCCAGCAGCTTGCAGGCGGGGTCGAATCAGCCCCAGCATTTT.

This clone was found a few times. The J gene is TRBJ2-3, the V gene TRBV9, with 7 nucleotides matching TRBD2. Germline V gives CDR1 SGDLS, CDR2 YYNGEE. The length of the CDR3 is 15 residues. V was pared by 5 bases and J by 0 bases, with 6 bases of the junction left unmatched. The CDR3 nucleotides are TGTGCCAGCAGAGATTATAGCGGGAGCACAGATACGCAGTATTTT. Translation gives CASRDYSGSTDTQYF.

The chain links TRBV5-1 to TRBJ2-2, with 8 bases fitting TRBD1. Trimming cost V 0 bases and J 3 bases; bases outside gene matches: 10. CDR1 and CDR2 (germline): SGHRS, YFSETQ. The CDR3 is 18 residues long. The DNA for the CDR3 is TGCGCCAGCAGCTTGGATGGGACAGGAGGGTTTGACACCGGGGAGCTGTTTTTT. Amino acid sequence: CASSLDGTGGFDTGELFF.